These 3 T cell receptor beta chains originate from one sample sequenced in a study of CD8 T cells in ankylosing spondylitis. TCRdb ran MiXCR on the 5' RACE reads and lists one entry per CDR3 protein. The sample has a few hundred thousand distinct CDR3 sequences; more than 20% are singletons. The sequenced sample was blood, either unsorted or a sorted T cell fraction (not recorded which). These receptors all come from a female donor with ankylosing spondylitis or in good health (not recorded which).

This clonotype was seen a handful of times. The rearrangement links TRBV6-2 or TRBV6-3 to TRBJ2-7, with D possibly called TRBD1 or TRBD2 (5 bases each). Germline V CDR1 and CDR2: MNHEY, SVGEGT. The CDR3 length is 18 residues. V shed 0 bases and J shed 3 bases, with 21 bases lying between them. CDR3 sequence: CASSYSGDWGSRIYEQYF. CDR3 nucleotides: TGTGCCAGCAGTTACTCTGGCGACTGGGGGAGCAGGATCTACGAGCAGTACTTC.

The chain couples TRBV5-5 to TRBJ2-7, with 8 bases that match TRBD2. J gave up 5 bases and V 4 bases, and 8 bases lay outside the gene matches. This CDR3 is built from 14 residues. Germline V lookup: CDR1 SGHKS, CDR2 YYEKEE (reference sequence). The CDR3, as DNA: TGTGCCAGCAGCCGGACTAGCAGTCTGAACGAGCAGTACTTC. It yields the protein CASSRTSSLNEQYF. Full variable domain (remainder filled in from reference TRBV5-5 and TRBJ2-7): DAGVTQSPTHLIKTRGQQVTLRCSPISGHKSVSWYQQVLGQGPQFIFQYYEKEERGRGNFPDRFSARQFPNYSSELNVNALLLGDSALYLCASSRTSSLNEQYFGPGTRLTVT.

The chain employs TRBV6-5 and TRBJ1-1, with 7 bases that match TRBD1. From germline, CDR1 is MNHEY and CDR2 SVGAGI. The V gene end was trimmed by 2 bases and the J gene end by 0 bases; junction bases not matched to a gene: 6. CDR3 length: 16 amino acids. For the CDR3, the DNA is TGTGCCAGCAGTTACCAGACAGGGTGCCTGAACACTGAAGCTTTCTTT. It is translated as CASSYQTGCLNTEAFF.